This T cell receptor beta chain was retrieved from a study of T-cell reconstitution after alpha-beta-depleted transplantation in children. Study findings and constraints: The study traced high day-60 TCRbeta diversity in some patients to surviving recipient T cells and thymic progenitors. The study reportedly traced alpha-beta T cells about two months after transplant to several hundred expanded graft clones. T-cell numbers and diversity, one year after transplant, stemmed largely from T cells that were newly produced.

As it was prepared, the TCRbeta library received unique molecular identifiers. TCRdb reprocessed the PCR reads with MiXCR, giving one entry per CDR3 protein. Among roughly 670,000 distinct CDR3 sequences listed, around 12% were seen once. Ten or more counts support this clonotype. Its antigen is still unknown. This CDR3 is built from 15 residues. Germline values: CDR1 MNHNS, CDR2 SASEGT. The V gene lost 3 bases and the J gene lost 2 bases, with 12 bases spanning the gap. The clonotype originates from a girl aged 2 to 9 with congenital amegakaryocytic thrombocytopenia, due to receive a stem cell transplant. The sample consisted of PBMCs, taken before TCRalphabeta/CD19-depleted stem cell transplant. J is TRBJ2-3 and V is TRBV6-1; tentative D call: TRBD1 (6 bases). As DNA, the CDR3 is TGTGCCAGCAGTGACCGGACAGTGCTCACAGATACGCAGTATTTT. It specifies CASSDRTVLTDTQYF.